This entry concerns a single TCR beta chain. Its specificity is unknown. Noted time point: cycle 4 day 1 (C4D1), after more than five weeks of nivolumab. All patients experienced relapse after autologous stem cell transplantation, and brentuximab vedotin exposure was variable. Complete response, partial response or progressive disease was each patient's best response. Germline CDR1 reads SGDLS; CDR2 reads YYNGEE. The CDR3 is made up of 17 amino acids. The ends lost 0 bases at V and 4 bases at J; junction bases unmatched: 9. The sample is drawn from a study of PD-1 blockade in classical Hodgkin lymphoma. General observations from the study: Unlike CD8+ TCR diversity, which did not rise significantly by C4D1, CD4+ TCR diversity did. Healthy donors reportedly exceeded newly diagnosed patients in baseline TCR diversity. Prior to therapy, complete responders displayed diversity much like that of newly diagnosed patients.

Method: immunoSEQ multiplex PCR; TCRdb's copy keeps in-frame clones and lacks some. The sample holds about 85,000 clones, roughly nine tenths seen once. This TCR derives from a human donor with classical Hodgkin lymphoma. The chain has TRBV9 and TRBJ2-5, with 10 bases that match TRBD1. The sequencing used peripheral blood mononuclear cells (PBMCs), collected before the fourth cycle of nivolumab. The CDR3 DNA sequence: TGTGCCAGCAGCGTAGGAGCCGGGGGGACAGGGGCAGAGACCCAGTACTTC. Amino acids: CASSVGAGGTGAETQYF.